The rows below give T cell receptor beta chains drawn from one sample of a study of control samples from healthy donors and cancer patients. This table comes from immunoSEQ multiplex PCR, and its TCRdb copy is limited to in-frame clones, with some not included. The repertoire holds roughly 180,000 clones, with around 94% as singletons. Material: blood. The origin of the receptors is a woman in her late teens or twenties in good health. The CDR3 runs from the conserved cysteine through the conserved F or W. D genes are given only for firm matches. Part of the rows lack a size; the others show once, few, many or a class for expanded clones.

TGTGCCAGTAGTATAGATCCAGACTACAATGAGCAGTTCTTC CASSIDPDYNEQFF . . TRBJ2-1 TRBV19
TGTGCCAGCAGCTTAGAGTTCGGGAGCGGGGAAAAGACCCAGTACTTC CASSLEFGSGEKTQYF once TRBD2 TRBJ2-5 TRBV7-2
TGTGCCAGCAGCTCTCCCGCCGGGGATACGCAGTATTTT CASSSPAGDTQYF . . TRBJ2-3 TRBV7-2
TGTGCCAGCAGCGTGGGGGGCGGGGGAAACACCATATATTTT CASSVGGGGNTIYF . . TRBJ1-3 TRBV27
TGTGCCAGCAGCCGCGAGGGCACCCGGAACACTGAAGCTTTCTTT CASSREGTRNTEAFF few . TRBJ1-1 TRBV7-9
TGTGCCAGTAGTCGGGCAGGAATGAACACTGAAGCTTTCTTT CASSRAGMNTEAFF few . TRBJ1-1 TRBV19
TGTGCCATCAGTGAGTCGCACCGGGATAGTATTTCCAGCAATCAGCCCCAGCATTTT CAISESHRDSISSNQPQHF . . TRBJ1-5 TRBV10-3
TGTGCCAGCAGCCTCGGACAGGAATCTTCTGGCTACACCTTC CASSLGQESSGYTF . TRBD1 TRBJ1-2 TRBV4-2
TGTGCCAGCAGACCCTCTAGGGGGAGCTACAATGAGCAGTTCTTC CASRPSRGSYNEQFF . . TRBJ2-1 TRBV7-2
TGTGCCAGCAGCCTACAGGGGCTAAACACGGCCCTCTATGGCTACACCTTC CASSLQGLNTALYGYTF few TRBD1 TRBJ1-2 TRBV3-1/TRBV3-2
TGTGCCAGCGCGGTCCTACGCAATCAGCCCCAGCATTTT CASAVLRNQPQHF . . TRBJ1-5 TRBV2
TGTGCCAGCAGCCAAGGAAACTCACCCCTCCACTTT CASSQGNSPLHF few . TRBJ1-6 TRBV3-1/TRBV3-2
TGTGCCAGCAGTGATGGGACAGAGGATTCACCCCTCCACTTT CASSDGTEDSPLHF . TRBD1 TRBJ1-6 TRBV6-4
TGTGCCAGCAGTTTATACGGGACTAGCGGCACAGATACGCAGTATTTT CASSLYGTSGTDTQYF . TRBD2 TRBJ2-3 TRBV27
TGCGCCAGCAGCCAACTTGCGGCAGGGGATGGAGGCTACACCTTC CASSQLAAGDGGYTF . . TRBJ1-2 TRBV4-1
TGTGCCACCGTTCTCGGGCCGCCGTCGGACTATGGCTACACCTTC CATVLGPPSDYGYTF . . TRBJ1-2 TRBV28
TGTGCCAGCAGTCTCACGACCGGCGGGAGGGCGGGGGAGCAGTACTTC CASSLTTGGRAGEQYF . TRBD2 TRBJ2-7 TRBV7-2
TGTGCCAGTAGTATAGCGGGGGGGGCTCTCACTGAAGCTTTCTTT CASSIAGGALTEAFF . . TRBJ1-1 TRBV19
TGTGCCAGCAGTAAGGGGGGCGCCGTGTCTGAAGCTTTCTTT CASSKGGAVSEAFF . . TRBJ1-1 TRBV28
TGCGCCAGCAGCTTGTTGTCCAGTCGAGACACTGAAGCTTTCTTT CASSLLSSRDTEAFF . . TRBJ1-1 TRBV5-1
TGTGCCAGCAGCATCCGGGACAACTACAATGAGCAGTTCTTC CASSIRDNYNEQFF . . TRBJ2-1 TRBV11-3
TGTGCCAGCAGCCAAGATAGTGGGACGCATGGCTACACCTTC CASSQDSGTHGYTF . . TRBJ1-2 TRBV3-1/TRBV3-2
TGTGCCAGCAGTCCCCCGAGTGCCACTGAAGCTTTCTTT CASSPPSATEAFF . . TRBJ1-1 TRBV28
TGTGCCAGCTCACCAGTAGCGGGATACAATGAGCAGTTCTTC CASSPVAGYNEQFF . TRBD2 TRBJ2-1 TRBV18
TGTGCCAGCAGCCTACAGGGGTGGGGCTACGAGCAGTACTTC CASSLQGWGYEQYF . TRBD1 TRBJ2-7 TRBV14
TGCGCCAGCACCCCCGGAGACAACACTGAAGCTTTCTTT CASTPGDNTEAFF . . TRBJ1-1 TRBV10-1
TGTGCCACCAGTGCCGCAGGACAGGGCTCCCGTGGCTACACCTTC CATSAAGQGSRGYTF . TRBD1 TRBJ1-2 TRBV24-1
TGTGCCAGTAGATCTCCGGGACAGACAACTGAAGCTTTCTTT CASRSPGQTTEAFF . TRBD1 TRBJ1-1 TRBV19
TGTGCCAGCAGTGAATTTCGTGGGGCGGGAGAGACCCAGTACTTC CASSEFRGAGETQYF . . TRBJ2-5 TRBV25-1
TGTGCCAGCAGACCGGGACACCTAAGCTCCTACAATGAGCAGTTCTTC CASRPGHLSSYNEQFF . . TRBJ2-1 TRBV7-3
TGTGCCAGTAGTATACTCGGGGGGAGCAATCAGCCCCAGCATTTT CASSILGGSNQPQHF . . TRBJ1-5 TRBV19
TGTGCCAGCAGCTTAGATGAAGTGGGACTGGTCGGGGGTGGAAGAGGAAACACCATATATTTT CASSLDEVGLVGGGRGNTIYF . . TRBJ1-3 TRBV7-8
TGTGCCAGCAGCTCCCGGGGGGCGTATGGCTACACCTTC CASSSRGAYGYTF . . TRBJ1-2 TRBV5-5
TGTGCCAGCGGTGAAGATCTGTTTGTTCAAGAGACCCAGTACTTC CASGEDLFVQETQYF once . TRBJ2-5 TRBV2
TGTGCCAGCAGCTTAGCGCCGGGGACATCGAACACTGAAGCTTTCTTT CASSLAPGTSNTEAFF . . TRBJ1-1 TRBV7-6
TGCGCCAGCAGCTCAGGGACAGGGATCGGCGGGGAGCTGTTTTTT CASSSGTGIGGELFF . TRBD1 TRBJ2-2 TRBV5-1
TGTGCCAGCAGCCACCGGGTCTCTAGCTCCTACGAGCAGTACTTC CASSHRVSSSYEQYF . . TRBJ2-7 TRBV6-5
TGTGCCAGTAGTGTAAAAGTGACAGGGGTTGTGGGACAGCCCCAGCATTTT CASSVKVTGVVGQPQHF . TRBD1 TRBJ1-5 TRBV19
TGTGCCATCAGGGGGACTGAGAGCTCCTACGAGCAGTACTTC CAIRGTESSYEQYF once . TRBJ2-7 TRBV10-3
TGTGCCAGCAGCCGGACAGGCTTGAACACTGAAGCTTTCTTT CASSRTGLNTEAFF . TRBD1 TRBJ1-1 TRBV7-9